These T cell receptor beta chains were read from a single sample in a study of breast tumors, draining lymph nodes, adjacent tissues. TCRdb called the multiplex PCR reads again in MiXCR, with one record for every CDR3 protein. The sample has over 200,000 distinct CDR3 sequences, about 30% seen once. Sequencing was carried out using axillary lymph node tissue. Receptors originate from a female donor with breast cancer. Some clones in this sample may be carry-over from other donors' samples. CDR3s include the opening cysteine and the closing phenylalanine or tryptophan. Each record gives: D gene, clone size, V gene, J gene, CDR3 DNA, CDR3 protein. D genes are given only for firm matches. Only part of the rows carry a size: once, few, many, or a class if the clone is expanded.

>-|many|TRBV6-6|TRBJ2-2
TGTGCCAGCAGGTCAACCGGCACCGGGGAGCTGTTTTTT
CASRSTGTGELFF
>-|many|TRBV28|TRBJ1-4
TGTGCCAGCAGTTACAGGGAAAAACTGTTTTTT
CASSYREKLFF
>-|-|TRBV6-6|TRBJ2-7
TGTGCCAGCAGTCACTCGTACATATACGAGCAGTACTTC
CASSHSYIYEQYF
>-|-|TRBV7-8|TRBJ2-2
TGTGCCAGCGGCCACAGTAGGCGGAACACCGGGGAGCTGTTTTTT
CASGHSRRNTGELFF
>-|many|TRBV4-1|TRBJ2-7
TGCGCCAGCAGCCAAGATCAGTGGCGGGCTGAAGAGCAGTACTTC
CASSQDQWRAEEQYF
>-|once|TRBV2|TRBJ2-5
TGTGCCAGCCAATACGACAGAGGAAACGCCCAGTCCTTC
CASQYDRGNAQSF
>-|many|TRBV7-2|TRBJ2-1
TGTGCCAGCAGCTTAGGGTATTATGAGCAGTTCTTC
CASSLGYYEQFF
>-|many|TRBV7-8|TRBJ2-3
TGTGCCAGCAGATCGAGCGGGTCGATATCCACAGATACGCAGTATTTT
CASRSSGSISTDTQYF
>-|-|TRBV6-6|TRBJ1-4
TGTGCCAGCAGTTACCTTCCGGGGAAACTGTTTTTT
CASSYLPGKLFF
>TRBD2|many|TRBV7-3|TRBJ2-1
TGTGCCAGCAGCCTACTACCGATGAGCGGGAGGGCCGGCAATGAGCAGTTCTTC
CASSLLPMSGRAGNEQFF
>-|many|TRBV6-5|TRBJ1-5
TGTGCCAGCAGTTACAGGAATAGCAATCAGCCCCAGCATTTT
CASSYRNSNQPQHF
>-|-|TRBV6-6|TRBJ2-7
TGTGCCAGCAGCAAGGGGCAGGCGAGCTACGAGCAGTACTTC
CASSKGQASYEQYF
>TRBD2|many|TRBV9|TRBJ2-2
TGTGCCAGCAGCGTTTCCTTAGCGGGAGCCGTCACCGGGGAGCTGTTTTTT
CASSVSLAGAVTGELFF
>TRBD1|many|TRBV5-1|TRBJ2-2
TGCGCCAGCAGCGTACGACAGGGGTACACCGGGGAGCTGTTTTTT
CASSVRQGYTGELFF
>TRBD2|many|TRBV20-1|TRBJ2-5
TGCAGTGCTAGAGTGTCTAGCGGGAGAGGGGAGACCCAGTACTTC
CSARVSSGRGETQYF
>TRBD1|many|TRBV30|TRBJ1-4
TGTGCCTGGAGGGACAGGGGTTCTTGGGGGACTAATGAAAAACTGTTTTTT
CAWRDRGSWGTNEKLFF
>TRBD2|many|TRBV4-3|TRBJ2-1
TGCGCCAGCAGCCAAGGGGCCGGGGGAGGGCCGCCACGGGGCAATGAGCAGTTCTTC
CASSQGAGGGPPRGNEQFF
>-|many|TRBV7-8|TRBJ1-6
TGTGCCAGCAGCCGATCGGGACAATCCTATAATTCACCCCTCCACTTT
CASSRSGQSYNSPLHF
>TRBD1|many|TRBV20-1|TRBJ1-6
TGCAGTGCTGGACAGGGGGCGATCTCCTATAATTCACCCCTCCACTTT
CSAGQGAISYNSPLHF
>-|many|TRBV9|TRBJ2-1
TGTGCCAGCAGCGTAGGTCTAGCCGGAGGAAGTGAGCAGTTCTTC
CASSVGLAGGSEQFF
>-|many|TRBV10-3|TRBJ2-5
TGTGCCATCAGTGCCCGGGACCCGGGGTGGGAGACCCAGTACTTC
CAISARDPGWETQYF
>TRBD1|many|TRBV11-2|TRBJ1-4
TGTGCCAGCAGCTTAGGGACAGGGAATGAAAAACTGTTTTTT
CASSLGTGNEKLFF
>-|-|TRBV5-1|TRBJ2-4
TGCGCCAGCCGCACTAGCGCAACTAGCACCGGGGGCGCCAGCATTCAGTACTTC
CASRTSATSTGGASIQYF
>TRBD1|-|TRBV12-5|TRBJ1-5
TGTGCTAGCTCCCCCGGGACAGGGCATCAGCCCCAGCATTTT
CASSPGTGHQPQHF
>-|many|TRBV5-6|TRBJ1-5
TGTGCCAGCAGCTTCTGGGGTAGCAATCAGCCCCAGCATTTT
CASSFWGSNQPQHF
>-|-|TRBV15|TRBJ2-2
TGTGCCACCAGCAGAGATCGGGTAGGAGCGAACACCGGGGAGCTGTTTTTT
CATSRDRVGANTGELFF
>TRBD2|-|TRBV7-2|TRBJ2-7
TGTGCCAGCAGGGAAAATAGTGGGGGACTAGCGGGAGGTTACGAGCAGTACTTC
CASRENSGGLAGGYEQYF
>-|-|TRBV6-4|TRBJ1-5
TGTGCCAGCAGCCAGGACAGCCTCAATCAGCCCCAGCATTTT
CASSQDSLNQPQHF
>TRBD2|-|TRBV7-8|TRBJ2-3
TGTGCCAGCAGCTTCGATAGCGGGATAGCAGATACGCGGCATTTT
CASSFDSGIADTRHF
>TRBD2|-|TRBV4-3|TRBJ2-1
TGCGCCAGCAGAGGACTAGCGGGAGGGAATGAGCAGTTCTTC
CASRGLAGGNEQFF